This is a list of T cell receptor beta chains from one sample in a study of blood T cell repertoires in COVID-19. Sequencing used immunoSEQ multiplex PCR; TCRdb keeps in-frame clones, though not all of them. The table records 400,000 to 550,000 clones, roughly 89% of them present only once. The sequenced material came from peripheral blood. Source of these receptors: a woman aged 25 to 39 with acute or convalescent COVID-19. CDR3s include the opening cysteine and the closing phenylalanine or tryptophan. Each record gives: CDR3 protein, CDR3 DNA, D gene, J gene, V gene, clone size. D genes are given only for firm matches. Only part of the rows carry a size: once, few, many, or a class if the clone is expanded.

cdr3_aa: CATSRDEDPRGKSEAFF; cdr3_nt: TGTGCCACCAGCAGAGATGAAGATCCGAGGGGGAAGTCTGAAGCTTTCTTT; d_call: NA; j_call: TRBJ1-1; v_call: TRBV15; clone_size: few
cdr3_aa: CASSYPKLTGAQPQHF; cdr3_nt: TGTGCCAGCAGCTACCCGAAACTAACTGGGGCCCAGCCCCAGCATTTT; d_call: NA; j_call: TRBJ1-5; v_call: TRBV2; clone_size: once
cdr3_aa: CASRNYAGAGELFF; cdr3_nt: TGTGCCAGCAGGAACTACGCGGGGGCCGGGGAGCTGTTTTTT; d_call: TRBD2; j_call: TRBJ2-2; v_call: TRBV6-6; clone_size: NA
cdr3_aa: CATRGTSATDTQYF; cdr3_nt: TGTGCCACCCGAGGGACTAGCGCCACAGATACGCAGTATTTT; d_call: TRBD2; j_call: TRBJ2-3; v_call: TRBV24-1; clone_size: NA
cdr3_aa: CASSAGHTEAFF; cdr3_nt: TGTGCCAGCAGCGCAGGGCACACTGAAGCTTTCTTT; d_call: NA; j_call: TRBJ1-1; v_call: TRBV11-2; clone_size: NA
cdr3_aa: CASSDPGGGAIEQYF; cdr3_nt: TGTGCCAGCAGCGACCCCGGCGGGGGGGCGATCGAGCAGTACTTC; d_call: TRBD2; j_call: TRBJ2-7; v_call: TRBV5-5; clone_size: NA
cdr3_aa: CASGTPGLPKFSGNTIYF; cdr3_nt: TGTGCCAGCGGAACTCCGGGACTACCAAAATTCTCTGGAAACACCATATATTTT; d_call: NA; j_call: TRBJ1-3; v_call: TRBV4-2; clone_size: NA
cdr3_aa: CASSLMGSKTDTQYF; cdr3_nt: TGTGCCAGCAGCTTAATGGGCAGCAAGACAGATACGCAGTATTTT; d_call: NA; j_call: TRBJ2-3; v_call: TRBV7-3; clone_size: once
cdr3_aa: CASSQGFAGLYNEHFF; cdr3_nt: TGTGCCAGCAGCCAAGGTTTTGCAGGGTTATACAATGAGCATTTCTTC; d_call: NA; j_call: TRBJ2-1; v_call: TRBV3-1/TRBV3-2; clone_size: NA
cdr3_aa: CASSVEDGTSGLGEQFF; cdr3_nt: TGTGCCAGCAGCGTAGAGGATGGGACTAGTGGATTGGGTGAGCAGTTCTTC; d_call: TRBD2; j_call: TRBJ2-1; v_call: TRBV9; clone_size: NA
cdr3_aa: CASRHHRVWDTEAFF; cdr3_nt: TGTGCCAGTAGACACCACAGGGTGTGGGACACTGAAGCTTTCTTT; d_call: NA; j_call: TRBJ1-1; v_call: TRBV19; clone_size: NA
cdr3_aa: CASSFTSGSQETQYF; cdr3_nt: TGTGCCAGCAGCTTTACTTCAGGGTCCCAAGAGACCCAGTACTTC; d_call: NA; j_call: TRBJ2-5; v_call: TRBV7-3; clone_size: few
cdr3_aa: CASSPKTGGATNEKLFF; cdr3_nt: TGTGCCAGCAGCCCGAAGACAGGGGGGGCAACTAATGAAAAACTGTTTTTT; d_call: NA; j_call: TRBJ1-4; v_call: TRBV21-1; clone_size: NA
cdr3_aa: CASSQDRAESPLHF; cdr3_nt: TGCGCCAGCAGCCAGGACAGGGCAGAATCACCCCTCCACTTT; d_call: TRBD1; j_call: TRBJ1-6; v_call: TRBV5-1; clone_size: NA
cdr3_aa: CASLTDYQETQYF; cdr3_nt: TGTGCCAGCTTAACGGACTATCAGGAGACCCAGTACTTC; d_call: NA; j_call: TRBJ2-5; v_call: TRBV18; clone_size: few
cdr3_aa: CASSPGEYNEQFF; cdr3_nt: TGCGCCAGCTCCCCCGGGGAGTACAATGAGCAGTTCTTC; d_call: NA; j_call: TRBJ2-1; v_call: TRBV10-1; clone_size: NA
cdr3_aa: CASSLFPGTSNTEAFF; cdr3_nt: TGCGCCAGCAGTCTTTTCCCAGGGACATCGAACACTGAAGCTTTCTTT; d_call: NA; j_call: TRBJ1-1; v_call: TRBV23-1; clone_size: once
cdr3_aa: CASSQEAWGYTF; cdr3_nt: TGTGCCAGCAGCCAGGAGGCCTGGGGCTACACCTTC; d_call: NA; j_call: TRBJ1-2; v_call: TRBV3-1/TRBV3-2; clone_size: NA
cdr3_aa: CASRVQGPVEKLFF; cdr3_nt: TGTGCCAGCAGAGTACAGGGTCCAGTAGAAAAACTGTTTTTT; d_call: NA; j_call: TRBJ1-4; v_call: TRBV2; clone_size: few
cdr3_aa: CASSLQETGELFF; cdr3_nt: TGTGCCAGCAGTCTACAGGAGACCGGGGAGCTGTTTTTT; d_call: NA; j_call: TRBJ2-2; v_call: TRBV28; clone_size: NA
cdr3_aa: CASSYQAERQETQYF; cdr3_nt: TGTGCCAGCAGCTACCAGGCTGAGAGACAAGAGACCCAGTACTTC; d_call: NA; j_call: TRBJ2-5; v_call: TRBV7-6; clone_size: once
cdr3_aa: CASAVAKNIQYF; cdr3_nt: TGTGCCAGCGCAGTAGCCAAAAACATTCAGTACTTC; d_call: NA; j_call: TRBJ2-4; v_call: TRBV2; clone_size: NA
cdr3_aa: CASSEDRGDEAFF; cdr3_nt: TGCGCCAGCAGCGAGGACAGGGGGGATGAAGCTTTCTTT; d_call: TRBD1; j_call: TRBJ1-1; v_call: TRBV5-1; clone_size: NA
cdr3_aa: CAIATGPQETQYF; cdr3_nt: TGTGCCATAGCGACAGGACCTCAAGAGACCCAGTACTTC; d_call: NA; j_call: TRBJ2-5; v_call: TRBV7-7; clone_size: NA